This T cell receptor (beta chain) came from a study of coeliac disease. Whole-study results and caveats: The authors judged this method unsuitable for unbiased gliadin-specific T cell detection. Published gliadin-specific TRB sequences appeared in about 45% of the 18 coeliac samples, 1 of 6 controls. Lamina propria and intraepithelial cell fractions may contain each other's cells.

About this clone: Its antigen is as yet unknown.

The method was immunoSEQ multiplex PCR; TCRdb's version includes in-frame clones alone and lacks a portion of them. The table records roughly 4,000 clones, around 59% of them present only once. Germline V lookup: CDR1 LNHDA, CDR2 SQIVND (reference sequence). V gave up 10 bases and J gave up 5 bases, with 17 bases separating them. The CDR3 length is 13 residues. The source of this sequence is a man between 65 and 80 years old without celiac disease. The source material was lymphocytes from the gut lamina propria. This sequence joins TRBV19 and TRBJ1-1, with a weak D call TRBD1 (6 bases). Written as DNA, the CDR3 is TGTGCCACCGCCTTCACAGGGATGACTGAAGCTTTCTTT. This sequence encodes CATAFTGMTEAFF.